This T cell receptor beta chain was found in a study of T cells after yellow fever vaccination. Study results and limitations: Booster sampling recovered most clones from primary vaccination (less than 97% CD4, 80% to 90% CD8). The study found a weaker secondary response that peaked faster, day 5 versus 15.

V shed 2 bases and J 0 bases; nucleotides not matched to a gene: 5. From germline, CDR1 is SGHRS and CDR2 YFSETQ. The CDR3 contains 15 residues. In this sample, this clonotype turned up a few times. Its antigen is unknown. TCRdb reprocessed the 5' RACE reads via MiXCR and lists one record per CDR3 protein. The sample holds approximately 610,000 distinct CDR3 sequences, about a sixth seen once. The chain links TRBV5-1 to TRBJ2-7; 7 nucleotides match TRBD1. The sequence came from a man aged 18 to 30 who received the YFV17D yellow fever vaccine. The sample in question was PBMCs, obtained 5 days after the first yellow fever vaccination. The CDR3 coding sequence is TGCGCCAGCAGCTTTTGGGCAGGGGGCTCCTACGAGCAGTACTTC. It codes for CASSFWAGGSYEQYF.